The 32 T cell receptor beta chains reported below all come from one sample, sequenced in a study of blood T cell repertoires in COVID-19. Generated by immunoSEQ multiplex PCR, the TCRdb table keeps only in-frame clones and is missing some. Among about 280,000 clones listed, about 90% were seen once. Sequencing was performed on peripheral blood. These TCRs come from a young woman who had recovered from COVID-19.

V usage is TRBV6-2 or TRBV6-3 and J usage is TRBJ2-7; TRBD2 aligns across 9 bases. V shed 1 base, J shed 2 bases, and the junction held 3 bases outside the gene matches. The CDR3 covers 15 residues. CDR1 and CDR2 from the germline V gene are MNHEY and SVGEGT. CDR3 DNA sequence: TGTGCCAGCAGTTACTGGCGGGAGGGACCCTACGAGCAGTACTTC. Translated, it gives CASSYWREGPYEQYF.

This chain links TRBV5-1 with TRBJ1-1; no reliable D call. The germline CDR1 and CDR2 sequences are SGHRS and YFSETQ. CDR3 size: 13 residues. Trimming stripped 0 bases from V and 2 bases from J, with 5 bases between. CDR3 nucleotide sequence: TGCGCCAGCAGCTTGGACCTAAACACTGAAGCTTTCTTT. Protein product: CASSLDLNTEAFF.

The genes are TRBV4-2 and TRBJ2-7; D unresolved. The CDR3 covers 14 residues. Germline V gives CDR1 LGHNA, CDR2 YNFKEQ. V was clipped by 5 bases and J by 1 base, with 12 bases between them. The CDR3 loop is CASSYMTRSYEQYF. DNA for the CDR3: TGTGCCAGCAGCTATATGACACGATCCTACGAGCAGTACTTC.

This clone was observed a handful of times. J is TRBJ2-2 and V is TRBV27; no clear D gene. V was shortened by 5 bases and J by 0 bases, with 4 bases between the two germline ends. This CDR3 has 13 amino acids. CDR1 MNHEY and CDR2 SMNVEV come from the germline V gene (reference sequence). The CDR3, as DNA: TGTGCCAGCAGTCAATCGAACACCGGGGAGCTGTTTTTT. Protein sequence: CASSQSNTGELFF.

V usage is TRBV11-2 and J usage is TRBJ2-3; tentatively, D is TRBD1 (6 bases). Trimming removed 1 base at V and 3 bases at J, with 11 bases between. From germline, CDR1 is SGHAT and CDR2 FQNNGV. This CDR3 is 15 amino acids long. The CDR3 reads CASSLASRGTDTQYF. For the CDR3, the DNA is TGTGCCAGCAGCTTAGCTAGTAGGGGGACAGATACGCAGTATTTT.

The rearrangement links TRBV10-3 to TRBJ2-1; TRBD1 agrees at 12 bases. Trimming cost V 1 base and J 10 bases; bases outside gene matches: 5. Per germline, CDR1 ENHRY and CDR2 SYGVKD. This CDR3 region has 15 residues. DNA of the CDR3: TGTGCCATCAGTGAGTACACCGGGACAGGGGGCGAGCAGTTCTTC. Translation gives CAISEYTGTGGEQFF.

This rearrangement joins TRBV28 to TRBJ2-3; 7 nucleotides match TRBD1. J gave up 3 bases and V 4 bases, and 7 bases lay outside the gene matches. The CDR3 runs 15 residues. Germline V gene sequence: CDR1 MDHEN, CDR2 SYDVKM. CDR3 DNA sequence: TGTGCCAGCAGTTCGAGACAGGGAGAGACAGATACGCAGTATTTT. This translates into CASSSRQGETDTQYF.

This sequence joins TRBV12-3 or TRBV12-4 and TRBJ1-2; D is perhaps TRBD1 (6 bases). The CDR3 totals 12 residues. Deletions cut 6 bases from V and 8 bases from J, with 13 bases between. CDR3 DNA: TGTGCCAGCAGCACCGGAAGGGGGGGCTACACCTTC. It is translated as CASSTGRGGYTF.

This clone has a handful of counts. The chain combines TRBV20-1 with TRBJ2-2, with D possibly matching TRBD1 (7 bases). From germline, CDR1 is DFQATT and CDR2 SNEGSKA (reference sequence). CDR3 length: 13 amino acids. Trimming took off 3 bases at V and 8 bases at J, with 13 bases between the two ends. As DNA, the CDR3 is TGCAGTGCTAGTAGACAGGGAGGAGGGGAGCTGTTTTTT. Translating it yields CSASRQGGGELFF.

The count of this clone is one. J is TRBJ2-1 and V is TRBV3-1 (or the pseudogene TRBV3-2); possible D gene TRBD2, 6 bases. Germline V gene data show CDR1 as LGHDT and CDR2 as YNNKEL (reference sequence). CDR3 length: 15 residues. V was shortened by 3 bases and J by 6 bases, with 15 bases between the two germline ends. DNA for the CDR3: TGTGCCAGCAGCCACCCCTCGGAGGGGCTCAATGAGCAGTTCTTC. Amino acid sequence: CASSHPSEGLNEQFF.

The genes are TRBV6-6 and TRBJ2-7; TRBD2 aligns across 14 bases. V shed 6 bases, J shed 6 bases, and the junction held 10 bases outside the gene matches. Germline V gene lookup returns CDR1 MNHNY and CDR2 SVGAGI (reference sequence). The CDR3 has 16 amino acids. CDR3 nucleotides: TGTGCCAGCAGACTACGACAGACTAGCGGGGGGGGCGAGCAGTACTTC. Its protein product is CASRLRQTSGGGEQYF.

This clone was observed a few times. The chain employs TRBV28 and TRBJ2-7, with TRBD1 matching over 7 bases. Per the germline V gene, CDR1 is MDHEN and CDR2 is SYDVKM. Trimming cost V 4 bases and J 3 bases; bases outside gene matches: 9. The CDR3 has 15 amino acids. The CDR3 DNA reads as TGTGCCAGCAGTTCTGCACAGGGGAATGGCTACGAGCAGTACTTC. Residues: CASSSAQGNGYEQYF.

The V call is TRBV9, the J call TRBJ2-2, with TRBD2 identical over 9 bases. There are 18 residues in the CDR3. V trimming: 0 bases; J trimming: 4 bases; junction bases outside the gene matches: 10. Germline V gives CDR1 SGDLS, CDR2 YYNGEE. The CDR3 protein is CASSVVDSGSSSTGELFF. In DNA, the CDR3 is TGTGCCAGCAGCGTAGTGGATAGCGGGAGTAGTAGCACCGGGGAGCTGTTTTTT. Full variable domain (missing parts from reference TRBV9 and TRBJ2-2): DSGVTQTPKHLITATGQRVTLRCSPRSGDLSVYWYQQSLDQGLQFLIQYYNGEERAKGNILERFSAQQFPDLHSELNLSSLELGDSALYFCASSVVDSGSSSTGELFFGEGSRLTVL.

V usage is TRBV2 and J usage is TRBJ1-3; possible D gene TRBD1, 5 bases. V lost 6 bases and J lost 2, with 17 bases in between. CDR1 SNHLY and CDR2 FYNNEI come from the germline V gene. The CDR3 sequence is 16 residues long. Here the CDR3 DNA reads TGTGCCAGCAGCCCCGGGGGGGTTCTCACTGGAAACACCATATATTTT. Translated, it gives CASSPGGVLTGNTIYF.

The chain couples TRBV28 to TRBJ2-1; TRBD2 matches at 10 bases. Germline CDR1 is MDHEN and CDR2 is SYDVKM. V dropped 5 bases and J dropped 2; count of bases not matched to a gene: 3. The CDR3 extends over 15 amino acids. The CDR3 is CASSLLAGAYNEQFF. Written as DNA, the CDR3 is TGTGCCAGCAGTCTCCTAGCGGGGGCCTACAATGAGCAGTTCTTC.

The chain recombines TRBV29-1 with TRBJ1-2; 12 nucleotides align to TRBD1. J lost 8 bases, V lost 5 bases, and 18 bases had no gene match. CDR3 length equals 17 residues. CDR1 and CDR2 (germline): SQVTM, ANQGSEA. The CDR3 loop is CSVFTGTGGTLTRGYTF. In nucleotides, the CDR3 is TGCAGCGTTTTCACCGGGACAGGGGGCACCTTAACGAGGGGCTACACCTTC.

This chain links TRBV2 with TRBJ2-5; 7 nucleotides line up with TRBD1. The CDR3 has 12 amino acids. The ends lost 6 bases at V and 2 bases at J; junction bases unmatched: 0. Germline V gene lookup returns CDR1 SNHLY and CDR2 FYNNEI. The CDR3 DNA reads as TGTGCCAGCAGCAGGGGGCAAGAGACCCAGTACTTC. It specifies CASSRGQETQYF.

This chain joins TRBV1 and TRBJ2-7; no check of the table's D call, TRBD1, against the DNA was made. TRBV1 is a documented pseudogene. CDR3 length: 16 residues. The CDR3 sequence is CTSSQFRPGGPDEQYF. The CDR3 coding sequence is TGCACCAGCAGCCAATTCCGCCCTGGGGGCCCGGACGAGCAGTACTTC.

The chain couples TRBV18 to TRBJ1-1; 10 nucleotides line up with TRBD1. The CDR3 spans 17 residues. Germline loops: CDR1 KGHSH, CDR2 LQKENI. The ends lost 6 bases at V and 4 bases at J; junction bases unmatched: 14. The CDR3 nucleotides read TGTGCCAGCTCTCTCGGACAGGGGGTATTGACGGGCACTGAAGCTTTCTTT. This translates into CASSLGQGVLTGTEAFF.

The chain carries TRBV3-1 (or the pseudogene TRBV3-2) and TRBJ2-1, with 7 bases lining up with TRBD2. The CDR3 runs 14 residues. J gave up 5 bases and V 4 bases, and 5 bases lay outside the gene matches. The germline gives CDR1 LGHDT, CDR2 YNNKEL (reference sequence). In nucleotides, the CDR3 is TGTGCCAGCAGCCCGGGACTACTAAACAATGAGCAGTTCTTC. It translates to CASSPGLLNNEQFF.

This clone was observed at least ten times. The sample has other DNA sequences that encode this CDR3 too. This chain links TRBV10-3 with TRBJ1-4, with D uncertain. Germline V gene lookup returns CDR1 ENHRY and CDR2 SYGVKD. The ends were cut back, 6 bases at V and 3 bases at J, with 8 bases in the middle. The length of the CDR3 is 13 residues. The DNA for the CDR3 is TGTGCCATCAGGGGAGCCCCTAATGAAAAACTGTTTTTT. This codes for CAIRGAPNEKLFF.

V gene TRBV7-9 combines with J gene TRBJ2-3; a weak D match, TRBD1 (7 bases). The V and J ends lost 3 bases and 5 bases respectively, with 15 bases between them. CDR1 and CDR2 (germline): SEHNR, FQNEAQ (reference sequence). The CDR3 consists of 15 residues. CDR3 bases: TGTGCCAGCAGCTTTTCAGGGGGAGGAGAAGATACGCAGTATTTT. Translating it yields CASSFSGGGEDTQYF.

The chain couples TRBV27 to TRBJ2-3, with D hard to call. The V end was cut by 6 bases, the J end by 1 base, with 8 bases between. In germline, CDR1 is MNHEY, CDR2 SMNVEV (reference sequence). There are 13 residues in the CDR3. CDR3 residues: CASSITGTDTQYF. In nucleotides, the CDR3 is TGTGCCAGCAGCATAACAGGCACAGATACGCAGTATTTT.

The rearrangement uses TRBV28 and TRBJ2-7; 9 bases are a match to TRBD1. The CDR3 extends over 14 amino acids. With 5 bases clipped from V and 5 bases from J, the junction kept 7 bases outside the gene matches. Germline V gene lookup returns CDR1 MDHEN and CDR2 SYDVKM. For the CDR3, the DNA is TGTGCCAGCAGTCCTCTCAGGGACAGGGACGAGCAGTACTTC. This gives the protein CASSPLRDRDEQYF.

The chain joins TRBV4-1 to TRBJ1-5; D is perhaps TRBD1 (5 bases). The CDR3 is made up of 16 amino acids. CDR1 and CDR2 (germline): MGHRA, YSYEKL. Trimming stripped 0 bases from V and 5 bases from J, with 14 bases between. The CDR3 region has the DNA TGCGCCAGCAGCCAAGATAGGCCAGGGCCCGATCAGCCCCAGCATTTT. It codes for CASSQDRPGPDQPQHF.

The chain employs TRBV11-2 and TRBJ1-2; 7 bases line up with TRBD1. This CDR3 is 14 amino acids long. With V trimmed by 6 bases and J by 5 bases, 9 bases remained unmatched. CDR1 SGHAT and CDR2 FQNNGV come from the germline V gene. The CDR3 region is CASSSRTGVYGYTF. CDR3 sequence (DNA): TGTGCCAGCAGTTCCAGGACAGGAGTTTATGGCTACACCTTC.

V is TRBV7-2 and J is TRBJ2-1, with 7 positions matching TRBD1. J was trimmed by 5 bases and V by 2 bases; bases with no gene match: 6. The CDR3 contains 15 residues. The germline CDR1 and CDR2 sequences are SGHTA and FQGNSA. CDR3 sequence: CASSLRGQRNNEQFF. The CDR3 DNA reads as TGTGCCAGCAGCTTAAGGGGGCAGAGGAACAATGAGCAGTTCTTC.

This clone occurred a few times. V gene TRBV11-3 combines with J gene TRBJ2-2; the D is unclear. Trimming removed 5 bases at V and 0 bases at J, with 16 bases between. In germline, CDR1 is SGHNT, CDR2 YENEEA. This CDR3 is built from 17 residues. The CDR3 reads CASSPGQVTSNTGELFF. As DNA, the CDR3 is TGTGCCAGCAGCCCAGGTCAGGTGACCTCGAACACCGGGGAGCTGTTTTTT.

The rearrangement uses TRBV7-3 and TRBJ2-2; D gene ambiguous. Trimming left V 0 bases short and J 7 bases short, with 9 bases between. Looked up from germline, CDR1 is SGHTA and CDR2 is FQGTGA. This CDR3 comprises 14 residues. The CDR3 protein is CASSLTWQNGELFF. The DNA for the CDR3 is TGTGCCAGCAGCTTAACTTGGCAAAACGGGGAGCTGTTTTTT.

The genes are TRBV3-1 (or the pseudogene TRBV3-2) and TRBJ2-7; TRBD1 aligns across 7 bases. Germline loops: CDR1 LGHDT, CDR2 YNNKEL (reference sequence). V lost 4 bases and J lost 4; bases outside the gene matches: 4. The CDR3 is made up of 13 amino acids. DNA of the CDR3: TGTGCCAGCAGCCGACAGGGAAATTACGAGCAGTACTTC. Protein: CASSRQGNYEQYF.

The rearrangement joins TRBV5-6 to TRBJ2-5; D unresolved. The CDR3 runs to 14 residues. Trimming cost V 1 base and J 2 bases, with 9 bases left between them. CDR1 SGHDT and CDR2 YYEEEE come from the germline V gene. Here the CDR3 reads CASSLYVRQETQYF. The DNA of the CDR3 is TGTGCCAGCAGCTTGTATGTCAGACAAGAGACCCAGTACTTC.

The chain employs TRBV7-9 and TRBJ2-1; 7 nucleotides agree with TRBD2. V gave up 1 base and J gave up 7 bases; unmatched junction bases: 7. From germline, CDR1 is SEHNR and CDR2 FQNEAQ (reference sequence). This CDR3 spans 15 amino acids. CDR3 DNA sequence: TGTGCCAGCAGCTTAGGGCTAGCGGAATATAATGAGCAGTTCTTC. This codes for CASSLGLAEYNEQFF.